The next 6 T cell receptor beta chains were all read from a single sample in a study of cytomegalovirus exposure and HLA in healthy donors. Primers for the PCR totalled 60 Vbeta and 13 Jbeta. Here immunoSEQ multiplex PCR was the method, and the copy in TCRdb shows in-frame clones only, minus some. There are about 210,000 clones in the sample; over 80% occur only once, and 10% lies in the top ten. The material sequenced was PBMCs. The receptors here all came from a woman aged 45 to 65 in good health and CMV-seropositive.

The chain has TRBV25-1 and TRBJ2-7, with D possibly being TRBD2 (6 bases). Germline CDR1 is MGHDK and CDR2 is SYGVNS. V was trimmed by 3 bases and J by 2 bases, leaving 14 bases between them. This CDR3 spans 15 amino acids. The CDR3 here is CASSEEAGAAYEQYF. The CDR3 DNA follows: TGTGCCAGCAGTGAGGAAGCGGGTGCTGCCTACGAGCAGTACTTC.

J is TRBJ2-7 and V is TRBV5-6, with D perhaps matching TRBD2 (5 bases). The ends were cut back, 1 base at V and 4 bases at J, with 24 bases in the middle. The germline CDR1 and CDR2 sequences are SGHDT and YYEEEE. This CDR3 has 18 residues. The CDR3 DNA reads TGTGCCAGCAGCTTGCCGAAATTCCGTATGAGCGGCGAATACGAGCAGTACTTC. Amino acid sequence: CASSLPKFRMSGEYEQYF.

Note on this clone: The same CDR3 can be traced to other DNA sequences in this sample. The rearrangement joins TRBV6-5 to TRBJ2-6; TRBD2 is a possible D gene (6 bases). Trimming took off 3 bases at V and 0 bases at J, with 9 bases between the two ends. This CDR3 comprises 16 residues. Per germline, CDR1 MNHEY and CDR2 SVGAGI. The chain's CDR3 is CASSYSGGSGANVLTF. The DNA of the CDR3 is TGTGCCAGCAGTTATTCCGGGGGCTCTGGGGCCAACGTCCTGACTTTC.

The chain is built from TRBV7-9 and TRBJ1-2; tentatively, D is TRBD1 (6 bases). V lost 5 bases and J lost 5, with 18 bases in between. The CDR3 consists of 15 residues. The V gene's germline CDR1 is SEHNR and CDR2 FQNEAQ (reference sequence). The CDR3 here is CASSPQGREFYGYTF. DNA of the CDR3: TGTGCCAGCAGCCCCCAGGGGCGAGAGTTTTATGGCTACACCTTC.

CDR3 in DNA: TGCGCCAGCAGAGAGACAGCAACTAATGAAAAACTGTTTTTT. Translated, it gives CASRETATNEKLFF. This sequence joins TRBV5-1 and TRBJ1-4, with a weak D call TRBD1 (5 bases). The CDR3 extends over 14 amino acids. Germline assignment: CDR1 SGHRS and CDR2 YFSETQ. V was trimmed by 5 bases and J by 0 bases, leaving 8 bases between them.

The CDR3 DNA reads TGCGCCAGCGGTAGCGGGACAGGGTTTGCAACTAATGAAAAACTGTTTTTT. Protein sequence: CASGSGTGFATNEKLFF. V is TRBV4-1 and J is TRBJ1-4; 9 nucleotides align to TRBD1. V gave up 8 bases and J gave up 0 bases; unmatched junction bases: 10. This CDR3 spans 17 amino acids. CDR1 is MGHRA and CDR2 is YSYEKL in the germline V gene.